This T cell receptor (beta chain) was sequenced in a study of shared T cell receptors in the human thymus. Clones were read by immunoSEQ multiplex PCR, and TCRdb kept only the in-frame ones, dropping some. Here the sample spans 600,000 or so clones, 87% being singletons. The V gene's germline CDR1 is PRHDT and CDR2 FYEKMQ (reference sequence). The CDR3 contains 14 residues. Trimming at V came to 5 bases and at J to 8 bases, leaving 7 bases not matched to a gene. This sample also belongs to another study, concerning human thymus T cells. That work contributes: Congenital heart defects were the reason for the corrective surgery that the donors, healthy Finnish infants, were having. Obtained as resections during corrective heart surgery, the thymus tissue was then studied. Across thymic and blood repertoires, the usage of V and J genes appeared to be biased. Related research reported highly overlapping thymic repertoires among unrelated individuals.

The genes are TRBV13 and TRBJ2-1; TRBD2 matches 9 bases. The clonotype originates from a boy younger than two with a congenital heart defect. Sequencing was performed on thymocytes. The CDR3 loop is CASSPWTSDDEQFF. As DNA, the CDR3 is TGTGCCAGCAGCCCTTGGACTAGCGACGATGAGCAGTTCTTC.